Shown below are 19 T cell receptor beta chains from a single sample sequenced in a study of blood T cell repertoires in COVID-19. TCRdb's copy holds only in-frame clones and misses some; the assay was immunoSEQ multiplex PCR. The table shows approximately 270,000 clones, with around nine tenths occurring only once. Sample: PBMCs or T cells enriched from blood (not recorded which). These receptors originate from a woman between 55 and 75 years old who had recovered from COVID-19.

V usage is TRBV20-1 and J usage is TRBJ1-2; no clear D. The CDR3 is 13 amino acids. Deletions cut 3 bases from V and 0 bases from J, with 8 bases between. CDR1 and CDR2 (germline): DFQATT, SNEGSKA (reference sequence). CDR3 nucleotide sequence: TGCAGTGCTAGTGCAGGAACTAACTATGGCTACACCTTC. This sequence encodes CSASAGTNYGYTF.

This rearrangement joins TRBV3-1 (or the pseudogene TRBV3-2) to TRBJ1-2, with D tentatively TRBD1 (5 bases). V lost 6 bases and J 4 bases, leaving 15 bases between the germline ends. Germline-derived CDR1 and CDR2 are LGHDT and YNNKEL (reference sequence). The CDR3 loop spans 14 amino acids. CDR3 amino acids: CASSPVGGIYGYTF. CDR3 bases: TGTGCCAGCAGTCCAGTCGGGGGTATCTATGGCTACACCTTC.

Remarks on this clone: At the DNA level, this CDR3 is encoded by other sequences in the same sample as well. This chain links TRBV5-1 with TRBJ2-7; D call uncertain. With 3 bases removed from V and 0 bases from J, the gap between germline ends came to 7 bases. The CDR3 has 13 amino acids. The V gene's germline CDR1 is SGHRS and CDR2 YFSETQ. CDR3 nucleotides: TGCGCCAGCAGCTCCACAAGCTCCTACGAGCAGTACTTC. This sequence encodes CASSSTSSYEQYF.

The chain employs TRBV7-9 and TRBJ1-1, with 9 bases matching TRBD1. V dropped 7 bases and J dropped 3; count of bases not matched to a gene: 6. Looked up from germline, CDR1 is SEHNR and CDR2 is FQNEAQ (reference sequence). The CDR3 totals 14 residues. The CDR3 DNA reads TGTGCCAGCACCCGACGACAGGGGGACACTGAAGCTTTCTTT. It specifies CASTRRQGDTEAFF.

The J gene is TRBJ2-3, the V gene TRBV6-6; 10 bases map to TRBD2. CDR3 size: 16 residues. The junction had 12 bases not matched to a gene; V was cut back by 5 bases and J by 7 bases. CDR1 is MNHNY, CDR2 SVGAGI, per germline (reference sequence). CDR3 DNA sequence: TGTGCCAGCAGTCCCCTGAAGCGGGGGGGCATAAATACGCAGTATTTT. Translated: CASSPLKRGGINTQYF.

The V and J genes are TRBV10-2 and TRBJ1-5, with D possibly matching TRBD1 (6 bases). In germline, CDR1 is WSHSY, CDR2 SAAADI. The CDR3 length is 13 residues. V was clipped by 6 bases and J by 6 bases, with 12 bases between them. The CDR3 DNA is TGCGCCAGCAGACAGGGTCTAGTTCAGCCCCAGCATTTT. This codes for CASRQGLVQPQHF.

V usage is TRBV7-8 and J usage is TRBJ2-1; D is perhaps TRBD2 (6 bases). V was shortened by 5 bases and J by 10 bases, with 18 bases between the two germline ends. This CDR3 has 14 residues. Germline loops: CDR1 SGHVS, CDR2 FQNEAQ. The chain's CDR3 is CASSPRTNKDEQFF. Written as DNA, the CDR3 is TGTGCCAGCAGCCCTAGGACTAACAAAGACGAGCAGTTCTTC. The entire variable domain, with the rest obtained from reference TRBV7-8 and TRBJ2-1, is as follows: GAGVSQSPRYKVAKRGQDVALRCDPISGHVSLFWYQQALGQGPEFLTYFQNEAQLDKSGLPSDRFFAERPEGSVSTLKIQRTQQEDSAVYLCASSPRTNKDEQFFGPGTRLTVL.

V is TRBV9 and J is TRBJ1-2; 10 bases map to TRBD1. CDR3 length: 15 residues. Germline CDR1 and CDR2: SGDLS and YYNGEE. V shed 4 bases, J shed 5 bases, and the junction held 8 bases outside the gene matches. CDR3 sequence reads: CASSPLMDRGYGYTF. CDR3 DNA: TGTGCCAGCAGCCCTTTAATGGACAGGGGGTATGGCTACACCTTC.

The chain links TRBV5-1 to TRBJ2-5; no definite D call. CDR1 is SGHRS and CDR2 is YFSETQ in the germline V gene. With 0 bases removed from V and 9 bases from J, the gap between germline ends came to 15 bases. This CDR3 has 14 residues. The CDR3 bases are TGCGCCAGCAGCTTGGGGCGAGGCGCCCCGTCCCAGTACTTC. Encoded protein: CASSLGRGAPSQYF.

The chain combines TRBV24-1 with TRBJ2-3; D not certain. Germline CDR1 KGHDR, CDR2 SFDVKD. V was trimmed by 7 bases and J by 4 bases, leaving 11 bases between them. The CDR3 sequence is 13 residues long. The DNA of the CDR3 is TGTGCCACCAGAAATAGTGTCGCAGATACGCAGTATTTT. This sequence encodes CATRNSVADTQYF.

The chain carries TRBV3-1 (or the pseudogene TRBV3-2) and TRBJ2-3; D is unresolved. The CDR3 sequence is 16 residues long. Between the trimmed V and J ends, which lost 0 bases and 6 bases, there was a span of 16 bases. CDR1 is LGHDT and CDR2 is YNNKEL in the germline V gene (reference sequence). Here the CDR3 reads CASSQEGGLARDTQYF. CDR3 sequence (DNA): TGTGCCAGCAGCCAAGAAGGTGGGTTAGCAAGGGATACGCAGTATTTT.

This chain uses TRBV4-1 with TRBJ1-4; 8 nucleotides align to TRBD1. The CDR3 consists of 15 residues. V lost 5 bases and J lost 0; bases outside the gene matches: 2. The germline V gene encodes CDR1 MGHRA and CDR2 YSYEKL. In DNA, the CDR3 is TGCGCCAGCAGCGGACAGGGTGCAACTAATGAAAAACTGTTTTTT. It codes for CASSGQGATNEKLFF.

The rearrangement joins TRBV4-2 to TRBJ1-6; 7 bases match TRBD1. V lost 0 bases to trimming and J lost 8 bases; unmatched junction nucleotides: 7. Per the germline V gene, CDR1 is LGHNA and CDR2 is YNFKEQ. The length of the CDR3 is 16 residues. The chain's CDR3 is CASSQDRGQKYSPLHF. In DNA, the CDR3 is TGTGCCAGCAGCCAAGATCGGGGACAGAAATATTCACCCCTCCACTTT.

The chain joins TRBV19 to TRBJ2-1; 8 bases map to TRBD1. Germline trimming cut 5 bases from V and 9 bases from J; bases unmatched to any gene: 6. This CDR3 is built from 13 residues. The germline V gene encodes CDR1 LNHDA and CDR2 SQIVND (reference sequence). CDR3 nucleotides: TGTGCCAGTAGTGGACAGGGTATAATTGAGCAGTTCTTC. Amino acid sequence: CASSGQGIIEQFF. Combining the CDR3 with reference TRBV19 and TRBJ2-1 gives the whole variable domain DGGITQSPKYLFRKEGQNVTLSCEQNLNHDAMYWYRQDPGQGLRLIYYSQIVNDFQKGDIAEGYSVSREKKESFPLTVTSAQKNPTAFYLCASSGQGIIEQFFGPGTRLTVL.

The V and J genes are TRBV6-5 and TRBJ1-1; perhaps TRBD1 as D (6 bases). CDR3 length: 15 residues. Trimming took 5 bases from V and 0 from J, leaving 13 bases between them. Germline lookup yields CDR1 MNHEY and CDR2 SVGAGI. The DNA for the CDR3 is TGTGCCAGCAGTCACGACAGGACGATGAACACTGAAGCTTTCTTT. Its protein product is CASSHDRTMNTEAFF.

The count of this clone is one. The CDR3 DNA reads as TGTGCCAGTACCACATTATCGCGGGGGGCCTACAATGAGCAGTTCTTC. The encoded protein is CASTTLSRGAYNEQFF. The chain has TRBV19 and TRBJ2-1; 8 bases map to TRBD2. With 7 bases clipped from V and 2 bases from J, the junction kept 10 bases outside the gene matches. This CDR3 comprises 16 residues. CDR1 LNHDA and CDR2 SQIVND come from the germline V gene (reference sequence).

The CDR3 DNA sequence: TGTGCCATACTGGAGGGGGAAAAACTGTTTTTT. This translates into CAILEGEKLFF. The V gene is TRBV12-3 or TRBV12-4, the J gene TRBJ1-4; perhaps TRBD1 as D (5 bases). The ends were cut back, 10 bases at V and 8 bases at J, with 11 bases in the middle. This CDR3 is 11 amino acids long.

V usage is TRBV27 and J usage is TRBJ1-6; D is unresolved. The CDR3 contains 15 residues. The V gene's germline CDR1 is MNHEY and CDR2 SMNVEV (reference sequence). Trimming cost V 8 bases and J 0 bases, with 11 bases left between them. Here the CDR3 reads CASSRGSSYNSPLHF. The CDR3 nucleotides read TGTGCCAGCTCCCGAGGAAGCTCCTATAATTCACCCCTCCACTTT.

This sequence joins TRBV5-1 and TRBJ2-7; no definite D call. Per germline, CDR1 SGHRS and CDR2 YFSETQ. Trimming removed 4 bases from V and 0 bases from J, with 17 bases in between. This CDR3 spans 16 amino acids. The CDR3 DNA is TGCGCCAGCAGCCGCATTTCCGGCGGTACCTCCTACGAGCAGTACTTC. Residues: CASSRISGGTSYEQYF.